This entry lists 24 T cell receptor beta chains sequenced from one sample in a study of T cell responses to AZD1222 COVID-19 vaccine. TCRdb keeps only in-frame clones here, not all; method: immunoSEQ multiplex PCR. This table holds about 180,000 clones, 90% to 95% found once. Specimen: peripheral blood, collected 28 days after the second dose of the MenACWY control vaccine. Receptors were obtained from an adult who received the MenACWY meningococcal vaccine as a control.

This chain uses TRBV2 with TRBJ1-1; D not certain. Germline CDR1 SNHLY, CDR2 FYNNEI. This CDR3 has 11 amino acids. Trimming removed 2 bases at V and 6 bases at J, with 4 bases between. The DNA for the CDR3 is TGTGCCAGCAGTGAACAGGCTGAAGCTTTCTTT. This gives the protein CASSEQAEAFF.

The chain has TRBV9 and TRBJ1-2; tentative D call: TRBD1 (5 bases). CDR1 SGDLS and CDR2 YYNGEE come from the germline V gene. V lost 4 bases to trimming and J lost 5 bases, with 24 bases between them. The CDR3 sequence is 17 residues long. The CDR3 region has the DNA TGTGCCAGCAGCCCCCTAGCTGCAGGCCGGGACTTATATGGCTACACCTTC. The encoded protein is CASSPLAAGRDLYGYTF.

The chain has TRBV11-3 and TRBJ1-1; D is undetermined. Germline V CDR1 and CDR2: SGHNT, YENEEA. V dropped 0 bases and J dropped 7 bases, with 9 bases sitting between them. The CDR3 consists of 13 residues. CDR3 nucleotides: TGTGCCAGCAGCTTAGATCGGGCAGGTGAAGCTTTCTTT. Translating it yields CASSLDRAGEAFF.

This clone has a count of ten or more. The chain couples TRBV5-1 to TRBJ1-2; TRBD1 is a possible D gene (6 bases). V was pared by 0 bases and J by 8 bases, with 11 bases between. The V gene's germline CDR1 is SGHRS and CDR2 YFSETQ. The CDR3 extends over 13 amino acids. CDR3 bases: TGCGCCAGCAGCTTGGCAGGGGTGGGAGGCTACACCTTC. This codes for CASSLAGVGGYTF.

The table lists this clone with a few counts. V and J are TRBV5-4 and TRBJ1-2, with 9 bases identical to TRBD1. The germline gives CDR1 SGHNT, CDR2 YYREEE (reference sequence). Trimming removed 4 bases from V and 4 bases from J; junction bases left unmatched: 5. This CDR3 is built from 14 residues. The CDR3: CASSTGQGPYGYTF. CDR3 nucleotides: TGTGCCAGCAGCACGGGACAGGGACCCTATGGCTACACCTTC.

This clone appeared a single time. The chain couples TRBV20-1 to TRBJ2-5; perhaps TRBD2 as D (7 bases). This CDR3 spans 15 amino acids. V lost 3 bases and J lost 5, with 19 bases in between. Germline CDR1 and CDR2: DFQATT and SNEGSKA (reference sequence). Here the CDR3 reads CSASARGAIDETQYF. The DNA of the CDR3 is TGCAGTGCTAGTGCTCGGGGGGCGATTGATGAGACCCAGTACTTC.

The chain carries TRBV6-5 and TRBJ2-2, with 7 bases fitting TRBD1. CDR1 and CDR2 (germline): MNHEY, SVGAGI. This CDR3 contains 13 residues. Trimming at V came to 6 bases and at J to 5 bases, leaving 3 bases not matched to a gene. Here the CDR3 reads CASRTGFTGELFF. CDR3 nucleotides: TGTGCCAGCAGGACAGGGTTTACCGGGGAGCTGTTTTTT.

The rearrangement uses TRBV28 and TRBJ2-5; no clear D gene. Germline V lookup: CDR1 MDHEN, CDR2 SYDVKM. The V gene lost 3 bases and the J gene lost 4 bases, with 12 bases spanning the gap. The CDR3 sequence is 14 residues long. The CDR3 region has the DNA TGTGCCAGCAGTTTCGGTTATCGAGGAGAGACCCAGTACTTC. It encodes CASSFGYRGETQYF.

The chain combines TRBV7-9 with TRBJ2-3; a weak D match, TRBD1 (6 bases). The CDR3 length is 14 residues. The V gene's germline CDR1 is SEHNR and CDR2 FQNEAQ (reference sequence). The germline V and J ends were trimmed by 5 bases and 6 bases, with 15 bases remaining between them. CDR3: CASSPRTVRDTQYF. The CDR3 DNA reads as TGTGCCAGCAGCCCCCGGACAGTTAGGGATACGCAGTATTTT.

The chain links TRBV5-1 to TRBJ2-1, with 10 bases aligning to TRBD1. Germline V gene lookup returns CDR1 SGHRS and CDR2 YFSETQ. With V trimmed by 4 bases and J by 8 bases, 9 bases remained unmatched. This CDR3 is built from 15 residues. The CDR3 here is CASSPGTGAPDEQFF. As DNA, the CDR3 is TGCGCCAGCAGCCCCGGGACAGGGGCCCCCGATGAGCAGTTCTTC.

The rearrangement uses TRBV19 and TRBJ1-5; 10 bases map to TRBD1. The V segment lost 3 bases and the J segment 4 bases; nucleotides outside the gene matches: 6. The CDR3 is 16 residues long. Germline-derived CDR1 and CDR2 are LNHDA and SQIVND (reference sequence). The DNA for the CDR3 is TGTGCCAGTAGTATGGGACAGGGGCTACCTAATCAGCCCCAGCATTTT. Residues: CASSMGQGLPNQPQHF.

The chain uses TRBV2 and TRBJ1-4; D gene uncertain. Germline CDR1 is SNHLY and CDR2 is FYNNEI. The CDR3 has 15 amino acids. With 3 bases removed from V and 4 bases from J, the gap between germline ends came to 12 bases. The DNA of the CDR3 is TGTGCCAGCAGTGACTCAGGCGGATTTAATGAAAAACTGTTTTTT. It yields the protein CASSDSGGFNEKLFF. The entire variable domain, with the rest obtained from reference TRBV2 and TRBJ1-4, is as follows: EPEVTQTPSHQVTQMGQEVILRCVPISNHLYFYWYRQILGQKVEFLVSFYNNEISEKSEIFDDQFSVERPDGSNFTLKIRSTKLEDSAMYFCASSDSGGFNEKLFFGSGTQLSVL.

This chain connects TRBV5-1 to TRBJ1-2; unclear D gene. With 0 bases removed from V and 4 bases from J, the gap between germline ends came to 7 bases. Germline CDR1 and CDR2: SGHRS and YFSETQ. The CDR3 loop spans 13 amino acids. As DNA, the CDR3 is TGCGCCAGCAGCTTGGACAGTACCTATGGCTACACCTTC. Translated, it gives CASSLDSTYGYTF.

The V gene is TRBV5-1, the J gene TRBJ1-5, with D unresolved. With 3 bases removed from V and 3 bases from J, the gap between germline ends came to 7 bases. This CDR3 comprises 13 residues. Germline CDR1 SGHRS, CDR2 YFSETQ. In DNA, the CDR3 is TGCGCCAGCAGCTCGGACTACAATCAGCCCCAGCATTTT. Its translation: CASSSDYNQPQHF.

The J gene is TRBJ1-2, the V gene TRBV18; 7 nucleotides line up with TRBD1. The CDR3 runs 14 residues. The V gene's germline CDR1 is KGHSH and CDR2 LQKENI. V shed 3 bases, J shed 4 bases, and the junction held 5 bases outside the gene matches. The CDR3: CASSPTDRAYGYTF. CDR3 DNA: TGTGCCAGCTCACCGACCGACAGGGCCTATGGCTACACCTTC.

V usage is TRBV7-9 and J usage is TRBJ2-3, with 7 bases aligning to TRBD2. Trimming took 0 bases from V and 3 from J; bases not matched to a gene: 0. In germline, CDR1 is SEHNR, CDR2 FQNEAQ (reference sequence). The CDR3 covers 14 residues. The CDR3 region is CASSLAGGTDTQYF. The CDR3 nucleotides are TGTGCCAGCAGCTTAGCCGGGGGGACAGATACGCAGTATTTT.

The chain links TRBV5-4 to TRBJ1-3; 7 nucleotides match TRBD1. With V trimmed by 2 bases and J by 4 bases, 3 bases remained unmatched. The germline gives CDR1 SGHNT, CDR2 YYREEE (reference sequence). The CDR3 has 14 amino acids. The CDR3 reads CASSLQGQGNTIYF. The CDR3 DNA follows: TGTGCCAGCAGCTTACAGGGGCAAGGAAACACCATATATTTT. Full variable domain (missing parts from reference TRBV5-4 and TRBJ1-3): ETGVTQSPTHLIKTRGQQVTLRCSSQSGHNTVSWYQQALGQGPQFIFQYYREEENGRGNFPPRFSGLQFPNYSSELNVNALELDDSALYLCASSLQGQGNTIYFGEGSWLTVV.

As to this clone: Other DNA sequences within the sample encode an identical CDR3. The genes are TRBV7-2 and TRBJ2-7; D gene ambiguous. The CDR3 extends over 12 amino acids. The germline gives CDR1 SGHTA, CDR2 FQGNSA. V lost 1 base and J 6 bases, leaving 7 bases between the germline ends. In DNA, the CDR3 is TGTGCCAGCAGCTTAGAGGTGGGCGAGCAGTACTTC. This translates into CASSLEVGEQYF.

The rearrangement links TRBV4-1 to TRBJ1-5, with D possibly matching TRBD1 (6 bases). Trimming pared 0 bases from V and 2 bases from J, leaving 14 bases between. This CDR3 has 17 amino acids. The V gene's germline CDR1 is MGHRA and CDR2 YSYEKL. Here the CDR3 DNA reads TGCGCCAGCAGCCAAGATCAAAGACGGACAGGCAATCAGCCCCAGCATTTT. It codes for CASSQDQRRTGNQPQHF.

J is TRBJ1-3 and V is TRBV7-9; tentatively, D is TRBD1 (5 bases). The CDR3 extends over 15 amino acids. The V gene lost 0 bases and the J gene lost 2 bases, with 8 bases spanning the gap. CDR1 is SEHNR and CDR2 is FQNEAQ in the germline V gene (reference sequence). CDR3 loop: CASSLAPGTGNTIYF. The CDR3 bases are TGTGCCAGCAGCTTAGCCCCAGGGACTGGAAACACCATATATTTT.

The rearrangement uses TRBV5-4 and TRBJ2-7; 7 positions match TRBD1. Germline CDR1 is SGHNT and CDR2 is YYREEE (reference sequence). Trimming at V came to 2 bases and at J to 2 bases, leaving 4 bases not matched to a gene. The CDR3 extends over 14 amino acids. The CDR3 DNA follows: TGTGCCAGCAGCTTTCGGGACAGAGCCTACGAGCAGTACTTC. Amino acid sequence: CASSFRDRAYEQYF. The full variable domain, completed using reference TRBV5-4 and TRBJ2-7, is ETGVTQSPTHLIKTRGQQVTLRCSSQSGHNTVSWYQQALGQGPQFIFQYYREEENGRGNFPPRFSGLQFPNYSSELNVNALELDDSALYLCASSFRDRAYEQYFGPGTRLTVT.

This sequence joins TRBV7-2 and TRBJ2-2, with 12 nucleotides matching TRBD2. Trimming took 5 bases from V and 7 from J; bases not matched to a gene: 5. Germline assignment: CDR1 SGHTA and CDR2 FQGNSA. The CDR3 runs 15 residues. CDR3 protein: CASSVTSGGVGELFF. CDR3 sequence (DNA): TGTGCCAGCAGCGTGACTAGCGGGGGCGTCGGGGAGCTGTTTTTT.

V usage is TRBV7-2 and J usage is TRBJ1-1; possibly TRBD1 for D (6 bases). Per germline, CDR1 SGHTA and CDR2 FQGNSA. This CDR3 has 16 amino acids. V was pared by 6 bases and J by 1 base, with 18 bases between. The CDR3: CASRSLWGAKNTEAFF. CDR3 nucleotides: TGTGCCAGCAGATCGCTTTGGGGGGCGAAGAACACTGAAGCTTTCTTT.

The V gene is TRBV5-1, the J gene TRBJ1-4; D gene ambiguous. Germline V gene sequence: CDR1 SGHRS, CDR2 YFSETQ. The germline V and J ends were trimmed by 4 bases and 2 bases, with 9 bases remaining between them. CDR3 length equals 14 residues. CDR3 amino acids: CASSPVSTNEKLFF. CDR3 nucleotides: TGCGCCAGCAGCCCTGTGAGCACTAATGAAAAACTGTTTTTT.